This is a list of T cell receptor beta chains from one sample in a study of CD8 T cells in Susac syndrome. TCRdb processed the immunoSEQ multiplex PCR reads anew with MiXCR; each CDR3 protein has one entry. The sample includes about 110,000 distinct CDR3 sequences, around 94% of them seen just once. Input material: CD8+ T cells from PBMCs. These receptor sequences come from a human donor with Susac syndrome. CDR3s include the opening cysteine and the closing phenylalanine or tryptophan. A D gene is named only where the DNA matches it firmly. Clone size appears in some rows only: once, few, many, or a class for an expanded clone.

cdr3_nt cdr3_aa d_call clone_size j_call v_call
TGTGCCACCAGCACGACGTGGGGGACCACCTACGAGCAGTACTTC CATSTTWGTTYEQYF - - TRBJ2-7 TRBV15
TGTGCCAGCAGTGAACCTGACCAGGCTCTCCAAGAGACCCAGTACTTC CASSEPDQALQETQYF - - TRBJ2-5 TRBV6-1
TGTGCCAGCTCCCCGGGCGGCGGCAATCAGCCCCAGCATTTT CASSPGGGNQPQHF - - TRBJ1-5 TRBV27
TGTGCCAGCAGCCCCCGACACTCCCAAGAGACCCAGTACTTC CASSPRHSQETQYF - - TRBJ2-5 TRBV9
TGTGCCAGCAGCTTAAGTGAAGGGGGCTTCACAGATACGCAGTATTTT CASSLSEGGFTDTQYF TRBD1 - TRBJ2-3 TRBV13
TGTGCCAGCAGCCAAGATCTCCCCCCCCAGGTTACGCAGTATTTT CASSQDLPPQVTQYF - - TRBJ2-3 TRBV3-1
TGCGCCAGCAGCCAACAGGTTATGAACACTGAAGCTTTCTTT CASSQQVMNTEAFF - - TRBJ1-1 TRBV4-3
TGTGCCAGCAGCTTAAGCGGAGCGGGCTCCTATAATTCACCCCTCCACTTT CASSLSGAGSYNSPLHF - once TRBJ1-6 TRBV7-6
TGTGCCACCAGCAGAGACCGGGCTAGCAATCAGCCCCAGCATTTT CATSRDRASNQPQHF - - TRBJ1-5 TRBV15
TGTGCCACCAGGGGACCCGACTATGGCTACACCTTC CATRGPDYGYTF - - TRBJ1-2 TRBV6-6
TGTGCCAGCAGCTTCCGGGACATCCCGTCAGGGGCCAACGTCCTGACTTTC CASSFRDIPSGANVLTF - - TRBJ2-6 TRBV7-2
TGTGCCAGCAGCTCGGACGGGTTGGACACTGAAGCTTTCTTT CASSSDGLDTEAFF - - TRBJ1-1 TRBV7-6
TGTGCCAGTAGTATCCGAATGAACACTGAAGCTTTCTTT CASSIRMNTEAFF - - TRBJ1-1 TRBV19
TGCAGCGTTGCCAGCGGGGGAGCAACCGGGGAGCTGTTTTTT CSVASGGATGELFF TRBD2 once TRBJ2-2 TRBV29-1
TGTGCCAGCAGCCTAAGGGACGGACAGCACGAGCAGTACTTC CASSLRDGQHEQYF - once TRBJ2-7 TRBV7-3
TGTGCCAGCAGATACAGACTAGCGGGGGCCCAAGAGACCCAGTACTTC CASRYRLAGAQETQYF TRBD2 - TRBJ2-5 TRBV12-3/TRBV12-4
TGTGCCAGCAGCCCTCTGGGACAGGGGGCCTCCTACGAGCAGTACTTC CASSPLGQGASYEQYF TRBD1 - TRBJ2-7 TRBV13
TGTGCCAGCAGCTTTTTTGGGACAGGGGGTAGGAACACTGAAGCTTTCTTT CASSFFGTGGRNTEAFF TRBD1 - TRBJ1-1 TRBV7-8
TGTGCCAGCAGCTTGCAGGGTGGCGAGCAGTACTTC CASSLQGGEQYF - few TRBJ2-7 TRBV7-9
TGTGCCAGCAGTTTTAACAGGGACTATGGCTACACCTTC CASSFNRDYGYTF - - TRBJ1-2 TRBV12-3/TRBV12-4
TGTGCCACCAGTGACGGGGAGACCCAGTACTTC CATSDGETQYF - - TRBJ2-5 TRBV24-1
TGTGCCAGCAGCCCTACTCAGACAGAAGACTATGGCTACACCTTC CASSPTQTEDYGYTF - - TRBJ1-2 TRBV9
TGCAGTGCCCCAGGGCCCGGAGCTTTCTTT CSAPGPGAFF - - TRBJ1-1 TRBV20-1
TGTGCCAGCAGCGTAGGGGAGGCTAGCGGGGGTGAGCAGTTCTTC CASSVGEASGGEQFF TRBD2 - TRBJ2-1 TRBV9
TGTGCCAGCAGCCCCCGGCCGGGGGCAGGTACTGAAGCTTTCTTT CASSPRPGAGTEAFF - - TRBJ1-1 TRBV5-6
TGCAGTGCTAGGGGCAGAAAGCACTCCTACGAGCAGTACTTC CSARGRKHSYEQYF - - TRBJ2-7 TRBV20-1
TGTGCTCATCGTAATCTGGGCACTGAAGCTTTCTTT CAHRNLGTEAFF - - TRBJ1-1 TRBV10-3
TGTGCCAGCTCGCCCAGAGGGGCAGATATCTCTGGAAACACCATATATTTT CASSPRGADISGNTIYF - - TRBJ1-3 TRBV18
TGCGCCAGCCGCCCCGTCCGAGGGCTCCAGGGGGAGCAGTACTTC CASRPVRGLQGEQYF - once TRBJ2-7 TRBV23-1
TGCAGTGCTGGCGAAATAGCGGGGATCTCCTACGAGCAGTACTTC CSAGEIAGISYEQYF TRBD2 once TRBJ2-7 TRBV20-1
TGTGCCAGCAGCGCGCAACCTATCGGGGCAAGTGAAGCTTTCTTT CASSAQPIGASEAFF - - TRBJ1-1 TRBV9
TGTGCCAGCAGCCAAGGTTTGGGGTCCCACGAGCAGTACTTC CASSQGLGSHEQYF - - TRBJ2-7 TRBV14
TGTGCCAGCAGCCCCGTGAGTGATGCCCCGTATGGCTACACCTTC CASSPVSDAPYGYTF - - TRBJ1-2 TRBV9
TGTGCCAGCAGTTTCGGACAGGGGATTCAGTACTTC CASSFGQGIQYF TRBD1 - TRBJ2-4 TRBV6-2/TRBV6-3
TGTGCCAGCAGTTCCTTACAGGGGGCGCGTAGCACTGAAGCTTTCTTT CASSSLQGARSTEAFF TRBD1 - TRBJ1-1 TRBV2
TGTGCCAGCAGCGCAGAGGGCAGGTCGTACAACACTGAAGCTTTCTTT CASSAEGRSYNTEAFF - - TRBJ1-1 TRBV9
TGTGCCAGCAGTTCCTGGAGGAATGAGCAGTTCTTC CASSSWRNEQFF - - TRBJ2-1 TRBV6-2/TRBV6-3